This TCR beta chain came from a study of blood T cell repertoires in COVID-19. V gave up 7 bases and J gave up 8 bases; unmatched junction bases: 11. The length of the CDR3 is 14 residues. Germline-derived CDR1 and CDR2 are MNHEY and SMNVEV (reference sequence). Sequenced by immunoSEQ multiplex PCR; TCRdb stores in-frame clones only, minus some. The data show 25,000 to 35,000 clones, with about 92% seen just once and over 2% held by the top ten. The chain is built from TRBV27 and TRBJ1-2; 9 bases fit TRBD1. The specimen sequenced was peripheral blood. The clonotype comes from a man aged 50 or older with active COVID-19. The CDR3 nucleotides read TGTGCCAGCACCGCGGGACAGGGCGAAGGGGGCTACACCTTC. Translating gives CASTAGQGEGGYTF.